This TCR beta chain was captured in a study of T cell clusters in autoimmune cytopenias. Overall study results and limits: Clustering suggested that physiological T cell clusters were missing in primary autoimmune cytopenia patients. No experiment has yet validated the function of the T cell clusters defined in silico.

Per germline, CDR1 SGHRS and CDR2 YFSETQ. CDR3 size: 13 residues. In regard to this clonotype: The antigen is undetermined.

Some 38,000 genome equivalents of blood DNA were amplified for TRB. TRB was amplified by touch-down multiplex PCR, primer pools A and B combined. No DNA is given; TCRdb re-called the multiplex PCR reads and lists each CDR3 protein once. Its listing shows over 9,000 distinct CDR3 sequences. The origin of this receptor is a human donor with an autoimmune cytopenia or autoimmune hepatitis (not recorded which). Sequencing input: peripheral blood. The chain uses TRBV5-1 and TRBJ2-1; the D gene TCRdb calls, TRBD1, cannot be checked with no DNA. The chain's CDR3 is CATGQGPNNEQFF.